Below, one TCR beta chain is given with its context. What it recognizes is unknown. Repertoires were generated with immunoSEQ multiplex PCR, while TCRdb's copy carries only in-frame clones and drops some. The table has under 140,000 clones, around 90% seen once. Timing groups of about 4 and about 12 weeks for second doses were pooled. This sample is drawn from a study of T cell responses to AZD1222 COVID-19 vaccine. Overall study findings and caveats: White British people made up most donors, females outnumbered males, and clonal diversity was possibly underestimated. Repertoires were obtained only post-peak T cell response. Once two AZD1222 doses were given, Spike-specific TCR breadth and depth went up.

This CDR3 spans 17 amino acids. Unmatched junction bases numbered 10, after V lost 0 bases and J lost 2 bases. Germline V CDR1 and CDR2: LGHNA, YNFKEQ. The clonotype was recovered from an adult who received the AZD1222 COVID-19 vaccine. The V call is TRBV4-2, the J call TRBJ2-7; 7 nucleotides line up with TRBD2. Sequencing was performed on peripheral blood, taken 28 days after the second AZD1222 dose. The CDR3 DNA reads as TGTGCCAGCAGCCAAGAGAGTGGAGCGGGGTTCCCCTACGAGCAGTACTTC. Encoded protein: CASSQESGAGFPYEQYF.